This T cell receptor beta chain was identified in a study of T cell clonotyping in hematopoietic cell transplantation. Broader study findings: Pathologically expanded recipient clonotypes increased progressively from day 30 to day 180 as diversity fell.

V was pared by 5 bases and J by 6 bases, with 12 bases of the junction left unmatched. Germline V gene sequence: CDR1 MNHEY, CDR2 SMNVEV (reference sequence). This CDR3 is 15 amino acids long. This sample's time point: recipient sample about 28 days before transplant, after cytoreduction. This clone is a singleton in its sample. Antigen specificity is unknown. The data were produced by immunoSEQ multiplex PCR, yet TCRdb's version contains in-frame clones alone and is incomplete. The sample lists about 6,800 clones, around 90% seen once, with around 3.6% in the top ten. Here the sequenced sample was peripheral blood mononuclear cells, taken before stem cell transplant. This clonotype originated in a young man with acute myeloid leukemia. Some clones in this sample may be carry-over from other donors' samples. V usage is TRBV27 and J usage is TRBJ2-7; 8 bases fit TRBD2. CDR3 nucleotide sequence: TGTGCCAGCAGTCAACCGGGACTAGGGTCTTCCGAGCAGTACTTC. Protein product: CASSQPGLGSSEQYF.